The 22 T cell receptor beta chains listed next were all sequenced from one sample in a study of spatial heterogeneity in lung cancer. TCRdb fed the 5' RACE reads into MiXCR, producing one record per CDR3 protein. The sample shows a few thousand distinct CDR3 sequences, over 6.5% of them seen only once. As for time point: sample taken at primary tumor resection. The sample in question was normal lung tissue next to the tumor, obtained at surgery. The receptors here all came from a male donor with early-stage non-small cell lung cancer.

By share, this clonotype counts as medium-sized. V usage is TRBV7-8 and J usage is TRBJ2-1, with D maybe TRBD2 (5 bases). V was shortened by 3 bases and J by 1 base, with 7 bases between the two germline ends. CDR1 and CDR2 (germline): SGHVS, FQNEAQ. The CDR3 runs 14 residues. The CDR3 DNA follows: TGTGCCAGCAGCTTTTCGGGGTCCTACAATGAGCAGTTCTTC. It encodes CASSFSGSYNEQFF.

This chain joins TRBV19 and TRBJ2-2, with D uncertain. With 5 bases removed from V and 0 bases from J, the gap between germline ends came to 7 bases. Germline CDR1 LNHDA, CDR2 SQIVND (reference sequence). CDR3 length: 14 residues. The CDR3: CASSQQPNTGELFF. In DNA, the CDR3 is TGTGCCAGTAGTCAGCAGCCGAACACCGGGGAGCTGTTTTTT. Variable domain in full (rest from reference TRBV19 and TRBJ2-2): DGGITQSPKYLFRKEGQNVTLSCEQNLNHDAMYWYRQDPGQGLRLIYYSQIVNDFQKGDIAEGYSVSREKKESFPLTVTSAQKNPTAFYLCASSQQPNTGELFFGEGSRLTVL.

This clonotype rates as medium-sized. The rearrangement joins TRBV5-1 to TRBJ1-3; D is uncertain. This CDR3 region has 14 residues. CDR1 and CDR2 (germline): SGHRS, YFSETQ. Trimming pared 4 bases from V and 1 base from J, leaving 9 bases between. The CDR3 region is CASSPFGSGNTIYF. DNA of the CDR3: TGCGCCAGCAGCCCATTTGGGTCTGGAAACACCATATATTTT.

This clonotype is labeled medium-sized. The chain joins TRBV2 to TRBJ2-7; D is possibly TRBD1 (6 bases). The germline gives CDR1 SNHLY, CDR2 FYNNEI. V lost 1 base, J lost 6 bases, and 13 bases lay in between. This CDR3 spans 14 amino acids. CDR3 sequence (DNA): TGTGCCAGCAGTGAAGAAGGAACAGGGCTCGAGCAGTACTTC. Its translation is CASSEEGTGLEQYF.

Many counts were recorded for this clonotype. The V call is TRBV5-8, the J call TRBJ1-1, with 8 bases fitting TRBD1. Germline V gene data show CDR1 as SGHTS and CDR2 as YDEGEE. This CDR3 contains 14 residues. The V segment lost 3 bases and the J segment 7 bases; nucleotides outside the gene matches: 8. The CDR3 loop reads CASSWGDRQREAFF. The CDR3 DNA reads as TGTGCCAGCAGCTGGGGGGACAGGCAACGTGAAGCTTTCTTT.

Relative to its sample, this clonotype is medium-sized. This chain links TRBV7-2 with TRBJ1-2; D unresolved. CDR3 length: 16 amino acids. In germline, CDR1 is SGHTA, CDR2 FQGNSA. Trimming took off 5 bases at V and 1 base at J, with 17 bases between the two ends. CDR3 in amino acids: CASSPTRSGLNYGYTF. The CDR3 region has the DNA TGTGCCAGCAGCCCGACCAGAAGTGGACTTAACTATGGCTACACCTTC.

This clonotype is termed medium-sized. The chain carries TRBV5-1 and TRBJ2-7; tentative D call: TRBD2 (7 bases). This CDR3 comprises 15 residues. The V end lost 2 bases, the J end lost 4 bases, and 16 bases lay between the germline ends. CDR1 SGHRS and CDR2 YFSETQ come from the germline V gene. The CDR3 DNA is TGCGCCAGCAGCTTATCCTCGGGGGGCAATTACGAGCAGTACTTC. This sequence encodes CASSLSSGGNYEQYF.

This clonotype is medium-sized. The chain employs TRBV9 and TRBJ2-1; tentative D call: TRBD2 (6 bases). Trimming removed 2 bases from V and 8 bases from J, with 11 bases in between. CDR3 size: 13 residues. CDR1 is SGDLS and CDR2 is YYNGEE in the germline V gene. CDR3 nucleotide sequence: TGTGCCAGCAGCGTGACCCCGGGGGATGAGCAGTTCTTC. Translated, it gives CASSVTPGDEQFF.

The J gene is TRBJ2-3, the V gene TRBV20-1; tentatively, D is TRBD1 (7 bases). Germline-derived CDR1 and CDR2 are DFQATT and SNEGSKA (reference sequence). This CDR3 spans 13 amino acids. The CDR3 coding sequence is TGCAGGGGCAGGGGGGTGAGCACAGATACGCAGTATTTT. It encodes CRGRGVSTDTQYF.

This clonotype is medium-sized within its sample. This chain's CDR3 is CASSHVKSSYNEQFF. The CDR3 DNA sequence: TGCGCCAGCAGCCACGTCAAAAGCTCCTACAATGAGCAGTTCTTC. The gene calls are TRBV4-1 and TRBJ2-1; no clear D. CDR3 length: 15 residues. CDR1 MGHRA and CDR2 YSYEKL come from the germline V gene. Trimming shortened V by 3 bases and J by 0 bases, and 9 bases separated the two germline ends.

This clonotype qualifies as medium-sized. V and J are TRBV6-5 and TRBJ2-7; the match to TRBD2 covers 8 bases. This CDR3 has 17 amino acids. The ends lost 4 bases at V and 1 base at J; junction bases unmatched: 12. Germline V lookup: CDR1 MNHEY, CDR2 SVGAGI. The CDR3 spells CASSSLAGSGASYEQYF. CDR3 bases: TGTGCCAGCAGTTCCCTCGCGGGTAGCGGGGCTTCCTACGAGCAGTACTTC.

This clonotype came up many times. The chain links TRBV20-1 to TRBJ2-7, with D uncertain. Trimming cost V 1 base and J 2 bases, with 9 bases left between them. The CDR3 loop spans 13 amino acids. Germline values: CDR1 DFQATT, CDR2 SNEGSKA (reference sequence). CDR3 amino acids: CSARGIEAYEQYF. CDR3 DNA sequence: TGCAGTGCTAGAGGGATAGAAGCCTACGAGCAGTACTTC.

The V call is TRBV6-2 or TRBV6-3, the J call TRBJ1-5, with 7 bases identical to TRBD1. Germline CDR1 and CDR2: MNHEY and SVGEGT. V gave up 3 bases and J gave up 7 bases; unmatched junction bases: 9. The CDR3 spans 15 residues. CDR3 nucleotides: TGTGCCAGCAGTTATCCGAGGGACAGTAAACAGCCCCAGCATTTT. Its protein product is CASSYPRDSKQPQHF.

By proportion, this clonotype is medium-sized. The chain recombines TRBV20-1 with TRBJ1-4; the D gene is possibly TRBD1 (5 bases). The V end was cut by 4 bases, the J end by 10 bases, with 31 bases between. This CDR3 has 18 amino acids. The germline V gene has CDR1 DFQATT and CDR2 SNEGSKA (reference sequence). Here the CDR3 DNA reads TGCAGTGCTACCTCAGGGTTCGATCGCTTGGAGGGGATGGGAAAACTGTTTTTT. This sequence encodes CSATSGFDRLEGMGKLFF.

The chain has TRBV27 and TRBJ2-3; no clear D. Germline V gene lookup returns CDR1 MNHEY and CDR2 SMNVEV (reference sequence). V lost 5 bases and J 4 bases, leaving 16 bases between the germline ends. The CDR3 loop spans 15 amino acids. CDR3 loop: CASSQGRKHSDTQYF. The CDR3 DNA follows: TGTGCCAGCAGTCAAGGACGGAAGCATTCAGATACGCAGTATTTT.

V usage is TRBV23-1 and J usage is TRBJ2-3; D is ambiguous. TRBV23-1 is an ORF for which the function is uncertain. V was trimmed by 5 bases and J by 1 base, leaving 22 bases between them. The CDR3 extends over 18 amino acids. CDR3 in DNA: TGCGCCAGCAGTTCCCAACGCAGGTTACAGATTCGCACAGATACGCAGTATTTT. Translation gives CASSSQRRLQIRTDTQYF.

By share, this clonotype counts as medium-sized. The V gene is TRBV6-6, the J gene TRBJ2-7; TRBD2 is a possible D gene (6 bases). V dropped 8 bases and J dropped 4 bases, with 15 bases sitting between them. The length of the CDR3 is 13 residues. Germline V gene lookup returns CDR1 MNHNY and CDR2 SVGAGI (reference sequence). In nucleotides, the CDR3 is TGTGCCAGCGGTCTGGAGGGCAGGTACGAGCAGTACTTC. This gives the protein CASGLEGRYEQYF.

By share, this clonotype ranks as medium-sized (0.01 to 0.1%). The J gene is TRBJ2-7, the V gene TRBV6-1; no firm D call. CDR3 size: 15 residues. Trimming stripped 3 bases from V and 3 bases from J, with 15 bases between. Per the germline V gene, CDR1 is MNHNS and CDR2 is SASEGT. The CDR3 region has the DNA TGTGCCAGCAGTGAGTCCTTTGCAATGTACTACGAGCAGTACTTC. This encodes CASSESFAMYYEQYF.

In its sample, this clonotype is medium-sized. This chain joins TRBV13 and TRBJ2-1; 8 bases fit TRBD1. The ends lost 5 bases at V and 4 bases at J; junction bases unmatched: 4. The CDR3 spans 14 residues. Germline lookup yields CDR1 PRHDT and CDR2 FYEKMQ (reference sequence). The DNA of the CDR3 is TGTGCCAGCAGCCCCCGGACAGGGTACAATGAGCAGTTCTTC. Protein product: CASSPRTGYNEQFF.

This clonotype is deemed medium-sized. The chain combines TRBV29-1 with TRBJ2-7, with D possibly TRBD1 on 6 matching bases. The CDR3 extends over 13 amino acids. The ends were cut back, 5 bases at V and 4 bases at J, with 15 bases in the middle. Germline V gene lookup returns CDR1 SQVTM and CDR2 ANQGSEA. The CDR3 DNA reads TGCAGCGTTCCGGACAGAGAAAGTTACGAGCAGTACTTC. Translation: CSVPDRESYEQYF.

This clonotype has a handful of counts. The gene calls are TRBV29-1 and TRBJ1-1; 10 nucleotides agree with TRBD1. Unmatched junction bases numbered 7, after V lost 7 bases and J lost 5 bases. The CDR3 contains 13 residues. Looked up from germline, CDR1 is SQVTM and CDR2 is ANQGSEA. The CDR3 region is CSAPTGGQTEAFF. The CDR3 DNA reads as TGCAGCGCCCCGACAGGGGGCCAAACTGAAGCTTTCTTT.

This clonotype counts as large (0.1 to 1%). The chain links TRBV29-1 to TRBJ2-7, with D uncertain. CDR3 length: 14 residues. Germline-derived CDR1 and CDR2 are SQVTM and ANQGSEA. V lost 0 bases and J 2 bases, leaving 11 bases between the germline ends. CDR3 coding DNA: TGCAGCGTTGAAGATCGAGACACACCCTACGAGCAGTACTTC. It specifies CSVEDRDTPYEQYF.